This T cell receptor (beta chain) was sequenced for a study of blood T cell repertoires in COVID-19 (TCRdb year 2020). Regarding the complete study: Samples covering the acute and convalescent phases of COVID-19 were provided by collaborators in the United States, Italy and Spain. Subjects who had been exposed to COVID-19, were actively infected with it, or had recovered from it provided the deeply sampled blood TCRbeta repertoires that made up the dataset. The repertoires were released in a freely available public database intended as a resource for research on the immune response to SARS-CoV-2. Sample metadata almost always included a de-identified subject ID, COVID-19 status, age in years and sex. The prospective study material was composed of cDNA or gDNA derived from T cells, B-cell-depleted T cells, or PBMCs. The samples were drawn from two sources: the first 160 participants of the ongoing ImmuneRACE study, and 950 to 1,500 subjects contributed by 6 global collaborators. Where available, HLA class I and class II types were taken from metadata supplied by the sample provider and were not determined by assay-based typing.

Findings and caveats that apply to the study as a whole: The amount of clinical and demographic metadata varied by source and participant and was provided uncurated.

TCRbeta CDR3 regions were amplified from genomic DNA using the immunoSEQ Assay, a bias-controlled multiplex PCR. In the authors' own workflow: The number of nucleated cells in each sample was estimated from the amplification of reference gene primers within the assay. To quantify the absolute abundance of each unique TCRbeta CDR3 rearrangement, sequence reads were collapsed and filtered. For each sample, productive Simpson clonality was calculated by taking the square root of Simpson's diversity index across productive rearrangements. What TCRdb holds here is the immuneACCESS table cut down to in-frame rearrangements. Part of the clones is not present; checked against another copy, under half of the missing clones reflect an unresolved V gene, and the others are unexplained. V, J and clone size are those of that table, while D and trimming were read from the DNA. In all, the sample holds a few hundred thousand clones, and more than 65% of those were seen once. The ten largest make up approximately 14% of the sample.

One collaborating source in Seattle enrolled patients while the patients were actively infected and followed the patients over time throughout the course of disease. Whole blood was collected in K2EDTA tubes by collaborating institutions according to the institutions' own protocols. Collaborator samples were shipped for TCRbeta analysis as frozen whole blood, isolated PBMCs, or DNA extracted from either sample type. On this clone: Its cognate antigen has yet to be identified. No base quality information exists; no much larger clone differs at one position.

This clonotype originated in a person aged 65 to 85 with COVID-19, enrolled during active disease. Sample: peripheral blood.

The nucleotides read TGTGCCAGCGGGAGGTACTACAATGAGCAGTTCTTC. Its protein is CASGRYYNEQFF. The sequence joins TRBV9 to TRBJ2-1, with a weak D call of TRBD2 (6 bases match). Counted from cysteine to phenylalanine, this CDR3 has 12 amino acids. The retained sequence is limited to the CDR3, 36 bases, with the frame set at the first base. The germline V gene sets CDR1 to SGDLS and CDR2 to YYNGEE. The V end loses 7 bases and the J end loses 3 bases, and a stretch of 8 bases separates them.